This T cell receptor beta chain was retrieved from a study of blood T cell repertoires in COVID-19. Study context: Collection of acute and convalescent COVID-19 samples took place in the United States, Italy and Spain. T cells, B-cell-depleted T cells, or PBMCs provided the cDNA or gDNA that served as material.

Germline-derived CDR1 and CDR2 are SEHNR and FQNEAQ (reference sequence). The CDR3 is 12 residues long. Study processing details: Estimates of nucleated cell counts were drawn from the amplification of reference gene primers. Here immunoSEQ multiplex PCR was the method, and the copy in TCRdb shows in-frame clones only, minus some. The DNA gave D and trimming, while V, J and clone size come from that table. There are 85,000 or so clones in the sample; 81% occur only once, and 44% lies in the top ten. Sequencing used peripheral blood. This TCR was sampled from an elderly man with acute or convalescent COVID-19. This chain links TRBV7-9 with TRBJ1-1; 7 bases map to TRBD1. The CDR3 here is CATGQSDTEAFF. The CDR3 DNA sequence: TGTGCGACGGGACAGTCGGACACTGAAGCTTTCTTT.